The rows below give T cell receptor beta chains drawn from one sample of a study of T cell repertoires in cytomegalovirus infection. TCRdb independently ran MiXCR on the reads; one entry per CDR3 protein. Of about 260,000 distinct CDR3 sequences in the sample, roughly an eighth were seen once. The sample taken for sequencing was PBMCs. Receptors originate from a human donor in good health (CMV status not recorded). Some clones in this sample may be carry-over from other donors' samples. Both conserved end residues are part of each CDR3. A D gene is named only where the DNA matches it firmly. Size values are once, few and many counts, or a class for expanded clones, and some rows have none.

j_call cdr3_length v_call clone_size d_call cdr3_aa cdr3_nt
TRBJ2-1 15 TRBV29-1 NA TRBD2 CSVESLAGSRNEQFF TGCAGCGTTGAAAGCCTAGCGGGGTCTAGGAATGAGCAGTTCTTC
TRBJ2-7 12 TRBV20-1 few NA CSARESTGRQYF TGCAGTGCTAGAGAGAGTACAGGGAGGCAGTACTTC
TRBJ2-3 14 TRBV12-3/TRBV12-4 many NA CASSRGGSTDTQYF TGTGCCAGCAGTCGGGGCGGGAGCACAGATACGCAGTATTTT
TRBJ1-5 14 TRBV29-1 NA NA CSVESGGGNQPQHF TGCAGCGTTGAATCCGGGGGTGGCAATCAGCCCCAGCATTTT
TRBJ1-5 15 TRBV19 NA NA CASSRTDYSNQPQHF TGTGCCAGTAGCCGGACGGACTATAGCAATCAGCCCCAGCATTTT
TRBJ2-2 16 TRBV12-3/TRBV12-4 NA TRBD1 CASSFWGQPDTGELFF TGTGCCAGCAGTTTCTGGGGACAGCCGGACACCGGGGAGCTGTTTTTT
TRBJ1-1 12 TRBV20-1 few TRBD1 CSAWTGATEAFF TGCAGTGCGTGGACAGGGGCCACTGAAGCTTTCTTT
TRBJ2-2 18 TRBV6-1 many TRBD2 CASSYLSKRLAGVGELFF TGTGCCAGCAGTTACCTATCGAAGCGGCTAGCGGGAGTCGGGGAGCTGTTTTTT
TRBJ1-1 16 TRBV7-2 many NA CASRAREGQLNTEAFF TGTGCCAGCAGGGCCCGGGAGGGACAACTGAACACTGAAGCTTTCTTT
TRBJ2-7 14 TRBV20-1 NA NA CSARTQPGPYEQYF TGCAGTGCTCGAACTCAGCCGGGACCCTACGAGCAGTACTTC
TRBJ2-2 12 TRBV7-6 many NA CASSLSEGELFF TGTGCCAGCAGCTTATCCGAGGGGGAGCTGTTTTTT
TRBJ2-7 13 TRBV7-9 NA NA CASRPPEGGEQYF TGTGCCAGCAGGCCTCCTGAAGGCGGCGAGCAGTACTTC
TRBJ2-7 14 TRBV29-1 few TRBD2 CSVWASGASREQYF TGCAGCGTTTGGGCTAGCGGGGCATCTCGGGAGCAGTACTTC
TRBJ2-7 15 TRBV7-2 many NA CASSSPGPSAYEQYF TGTGCCAGCAGCTCCCCAGGTCCTAGCGCCTACGAGCAGTACTTC